Listed below are T cell receptor beta chains from one sample, sequenced in a study of a mutant IDH1 vaccine in newly diagnosed glioma. Their antigen targets remain unknown. TCRdb's copy holds only in-frame clones and misses some; the assay was immunoSEQ multiplex PCR. The sample has tens of thousands of clones, around 80% seen once. The sequences come from PBMCs, collected from a glioma patient whose treatment included an IDH1 peptide vaccine. These receptors were taken from a man aged 35 to 55 with glioma. Some clones in this sample may be carry-over from other donors' samples. Both conserved end residues are part of each CDR3. Each record gives: clone size, J gene, D gene, V gene, CDR3 DNA, CDR3 protein. D genes are given only for firm matches. Size is stated for part of the rows, as once, few or many counts, or as a class when the clone is expanded.

size: -; J: TRBJ1-2; D: -; V: TRBV5-1; DNA: TGCGCCAGCAGCTTGGGGCAGGGGAATGGCTACACCTTC; CDR3: CASSLGQGNGYTF
size: -; J: TRBJ2-2; D: -; V: TRBV29-1; DNA: TGCAGCGTTGCAGGCCAGGGCGCCGGGGAGCTGTTTTTT; CDR3: CSVAGQGAGELFF
size: once; J: TRBJ1-5; D: TRBD1; V: TRBV5-4; DNA: TGTGCCAGCAGCTTAGGACAGGGAGGCGATCAGCCCCAGCATTTT; CDR3: CASSLGQGGDQPQHF
size: -; J: TRBJ1-1; D: -; V: TRBV19; DNA: TGTGCCAGTACAAGAAGCAGGGCGAACACTGAAGCTTTCTTT; CDR3: CASTRSRANTEAFF
size: -; J: TRBJ1-1; D: TRBD1; V: TRBV5-1; DNA: TGCGCCAGCAGCTCGCGGGGGACAGGGGATTTTTTCACTGAAGCTTTCTTT; CDR3: CASSSRGTGDFFTEAFF
size: -; J: TRBJ1-2; D: TRBD1; V: TRBV6-4; DNA: TGTGCCAGCAGCGGGACAGGGGGCGCCCGTAACTATGGCTACACCTTC; CDR3: CASSGTGGARNYGYTF
size: -; J: TRBJ2-1; D: TRBD2; V: TRBV10-3; DNA: TGTGCCATCAGTGACCCTGGCAGCGGGGTTACCAATGAGCAGTTCTTC; CDR3: CAISDPGSGVTNEQFF
size: -; J: TRBJ2-3; D: TRBD1; V: TRBV5-8; DNA: TGTGCCAGCAGCTCAAGACAGGGGAGGAGCACAGATACGCAGTATTTT; CDR3: CASSSRQGRSTDTQYF
size: -; J: TRBJ2-1; D: TRBD1; V: TRBV18; DNA: TGTGCCAGCTCACCACCGCGAGGACAGGGGGCTTTGGGTGAGCAGTTCTTC; CDR3: CASSPPRGQGALGEQFF
size: -; J: TRBJ1-2; D: -; V: TRBV6-5; DNA: TGTGCCAGCAGTTACTCGGGCGCAGAACGGAACTATGGCTACACCTTC; CDR3: CASSYSGAERNYGYTF
size: -; J: TRBJ1-4; D: TRBD1; V: TRBV7-2; DNA: TGTGCCAGCAGCTTAGCTTCGTGGCAGGGGGCGAGGGAAAAACTGTTTTTT; CDR3: CASSLASWQGAREKLFF
size: -; J: TRBJ2-6; D: -; V: TRBV5-1; DNA: TGCGCCAGCACGCGGGCCGATGGGCAGCTCAACGTCCTGACTTTC; CDR3: CASTRADGQLNVLTF
size: -; J: TRBJ2-1; D: TRBD1; V: TRBV19; DNA: TGTGCCAGTAGTATAGGATTCTTGGAGGCAGGGGGAAAGAATGAGCAGTTCTTC; CDR3: CASSIGFLEAGGKNEQFF
size: once; J: TRBJ1-2; D: -; V: TRBV11-2; DNA: TGTGCCAGCAGCTTAGGAACGGGACACTATGGCTACACCTTC; CDR3: CASSLGTGHYGYTF
size: -; J: TRBJ2-5; D: -; V: TRBV6-5; DNA: TGTGCCAGCAGTTACGGCAGGGAAGAGACCCAGTACTTC; CDR3: CASSYGREETQYF
size: -; J: TRBJ2-3; D: -; V: TRBV6-1; DNA: TGTGCCAGCAGTGAGCTGGGGGGGACAGGAACAGATACGCAGTATTTT; CDR3: CASSELGGTGTDTQYF
size: once; J: TRBJ2-1; D: -; V: TRBV28; DNA: TGTGCCAGCAACCCCCTGGACTGGAATGAGCAGTTCTTC; CDR3: CASNPLDWNEQFF
size: few; J: TRBJ2-7; D: TRBD1; V: TRBV5-1; DNA: TGCGCCAGCAGCTGGACAGGGGCTGGGTACGAGCAGTACTTC; CDR3: CASSWTGAGYEQYF
size: -; J: TRBJ2-7; D: -; V: TRBV6-1; DNA: TGTGCCAGCCTTTTGGACAGACACTACGAGCAGTACTTC; CDR3: CASLLDRHYEQYF
size: -; J: TRBJ2-6; D: -; V: TRBV6-5; DNA: TGTGCCAGCAGTTACGGGTGGGGCTCTGGGGCCAACGTCCTGACTTTC; CDR3: CASSYGWGSGANVLTF
size: -; J: TRBJ1-2; D: -; V: TRBV7-2; DNA: TGTGCCAGCGGGCTAACTAACTATGGCTACACCTTC; CDR3: CASGLTNYGYTF
size: -; J: TRBJ1-6; D: -; V: TRBV5-4; DNA: TGTGCCAGCAGCTCTGGAGGTTTTGAAGAGTCACCCCTCCACTTT; CDR3: CASSSGGFEESPLHF
size: -; J: TRBJ1-5; D: -; V: TRBV4-1; DNA: TGCGCCAGCAGCCAAGAAAGCCATCAGCCCCAGCATTTT; CDR3: CASSQESHQPQHF
size: -; J: TRBJ1-1; D: TRBD1; V: TRBV28; DNA: TGTGCCAGCAGTCGCGGGACAGGGGAAGCTTTCTTT; CDR3: CASSRGTGEAFF
size: -; J: TRBJ2-4; D: TRBD1; V: TRBV27; DNA: TGTGCCAGCAGCCGCGCCGGCGGACAGGGGAACATTCAGTACTTC; CDR3: CASSRAGGQGNIQYF
size: few; J: TRBJ2-6; D: TRBD2; V: TRBV10-2; DNA: TGCGCCAGCAGTGAGCGGGGGGGCTCTGGGGCCAACGTCCTGACTTTC; CDR3: CASSERGGSGANVLTF
size: -; J: TRBJ2-7; D: -; V: TRBV4-1; DNA: TGCGCCAGCAGCCCTGGAGAGTTGCCGGCGGGTGAGCAGTACTTC; CDR3: CASSPGELPAGEQYF
size: -; J: TRBJ2-7; D: -; V: TRBV2; DNA: TGTGCCAGGAGGGGTGGGGGGGCCGGCCGGACCGAGCAGTACTTC; CDR3: CARRGGGAGRTEQYF
size: -; J: TRBJ1-2; D: -; V: TRBV5-6; DNA: TGTGCCAGCAGCTTTGGATCTCCTAACTATGGCTACACCTTC; CDR3: CASSFGSPNYGYTF
size: -; J: TRBJ1-5; D: -; V: TRBV2; DNA: TGTGCCAGCAGTGAATTGACAGGAAATCAGCCCCAGCATTTT; CDR3: CASSELTGNQPQHF
size: -; J: TRBJ1-5; D: -; V: TRBV27; DNA: TGTGCCAGCAGTTCGGGAGGGTTTTTTAGCAATCAGCCCCAGCATTTT; CDR3: CASSSGGFFSNQPQHF
size: -; J: TRBJ1-5; D: -; V: TRBV5-8; DNA: TGTGCCAGCAGCTTGGGACAGAATCAGCCCCAGCATTTT; CDR3: CASSLGQNQPQHF
size: -; J: TRBJ2-2; D: -; V: TRBV18; DNA: TGTGCCAGCTCACCACGAGGGACTGCGAACACCGGGGAGCTGTTTTTT; CDR3: CASSPRGTANTGELFF
size: -; J: TRBJ2-7; D: -; V: TRBV9; DNA: TGTGCCGGCAGGGACCCCCACGCCTACGAGCAGTACTTC; CDR3: CAGRDPHAYEQYF
size: -; J: TRBJ2-7; D: -; V: TRBV4-3; DNA: TGCGCCAGCAGCCAAGCTATGGTCCCCCGGACAGCTACCTACGAGCAGTACTTC; CDR3: CASSQAMVPRTATYEQYF
size: -; J: TRBJ1-1; D: TRBD1; V: TRBV27; DNA: TGTGCCAGCAGTTTCATGGGACAGGAGAACACTGAAGCTTTCTTT; CDR3: CASSFMGQENTEAFF
size: once; J: TRBJ2-7; D: TRBD1; V: TRBV27; DNA: TGTGCCAGCAGTTTCCGGGACAGCTACGAGCAGTACTTC; CDR3: CASSFRDSYEQYF